This passage covers 15 T cell receptor beta chains from one sample sequenced in a study of T cells in Graves' hyperthyroidism and ophthalmopathy. Amplification targeted TCR beta CDR3 regions from RNA transcripts. An initial round of RT-PCR targeting the TCR CDR3 relied on the HTBI primer set. One entry per CDR3 protein, called by TCRdb with MiXCR from the multiplex PCR reads. Of 470,000 or so distinct CDR3 sequences listed, about 20% are singletons. Sample: blood. These receptors all come from a man aged 18-30 years with Graves' hyperthyroidism.

V usage is TRBV4-1 and J usage is TRBJ1-5; no firm D call. V lost 0 bases to trimming and J lost 1 base, with 7 bases between them. Germline CDR1 reads MGHRA; CDR2 reads YSYEKL. CDR3 size: 15 residues. In DNA, the CDR3 is TGCGCCAGCAGCCAAGAACGGACGAGCAATCAGCCCCAGCATTTT. Its translation is CASSQERTSNQPQHF.

This rearrangement joins TRBV11-2 to TRBJ2-5; D uncertain. This CDR3 spans 14 amino acids. CDR1 and CDR2 (germline): SGHAT, FQNNGV. V lost 0 bases and J 2 bases, leaving 7 bases between the germline ends. DNA of the CDR3: TGTGCCAGCAGCTTAGATTGGGTACAAGAGACCCAGTACTTC. This translates into CASSLDWVQETQYF. Drawing the rest from reference TRBV11-2 and TRBJ2-5, the complete variable domain is EAGVAQSPRYKIIEKRQSVAFWCNPISGHATLYWYQQILGQGPKLLIQFQNNGVVDDSQLPKDRFSAERLKGVDSTLKIQPAKLEDSAVYLCASSLDWVQETQYFGPGTRLLVL.

V gene TRBV7-9 combines with J gene TRBJ1-1, with no clear D. The CDR3 extends over 14 amino acids. Germline CDR1 SEHNR, CDR2 FQNEAQ (reference sequence). Trimming left V 1 base short and J 0 bases short, with 6 bases between. The CDR3 DNA sequence: TGTGCCAGCAGCTTAGTAAGGGTGAACACTGAAGCTTTCTTT. As protein: CASSLVRVNTEAFF.

J is TRBJ2-5 and V is TRBV28; a possible D gene is TRBD2 (7 bases). The V gene lost 4 bases and the J gene lost 5 bases, with 17 bases spanning the gap. The germline CDR1 and CDR2 sequences are MDHEN and SYDVKM. The CDR3 consists of 15 residues. CDR3 loop: CASSYPAGAGETQYF. The CDR3 region has the DNA TGTGCCAGCAGTTATCCGGCGGGGGCGGGGGAGACCCAGTACTTC.

V is TRBV11-2 and J is TRBJ2-7, with 8 bases identical to TRBD1. The germline gives CDR1 SGHAT, CDR2 FQNNGV. V lost 5 bases to trimming and J lost 1 base; unmatched junction nucleotides: 13. The CDR3 runs to 17 residues. CDR3 protein: CASSNQWLGQASYEQYF. Here the CDR3 DNA reads TGTGCCAGCAGCAACCAGTGGTTGGGACAGGCGTCCTACGAGCAGTACTTC.

This clonotype was counted between two and nine times. The CDR3 sequence is CASSPPDSQLGIQYF. The CDR3 bases are TGTGCCAGCTCACCACCGGACAGTCAATTGGGCATTCAGTACTTC. The chain couples TRBV18 to TRBJ2-4; D perhaps matches TRBD1 (6 bases). Deletions cut 0 bases from V and 9 bases from J, with 15 bases between. The germline V gene has CDR1 KGHSH and CDR2 LQKENI. The CDR3 loop spans 15 amino acids.

This sequence joins TRBV10-3 and TRBJ1-1; D is uncertain. The CDR3 has 14 residues. The germline V and J ends were trimmed by 3 bases and 2 bases, with 10 bases remaining between them. Germline V gene data show CDR1 as ENHRY and CDR2 as SYGVKD. CDR3 bases: TGTGCCATCAGTGAAAGTAGATCTAACACTGAAGCTTTCTTT. It codes for CAISESRSNTEAFF.

This clonotype was observed at least ten times. V gene TRBV29-1 combines with J gene TRBJ2-7; 9 positions agree with TRBD1. The junction had 14 bases not matched to a gene; V was cut back by 7 bases and J by 4 bases. CDR1 and CDR2 (germline): SQVTM, ANQGSEA. The CDR3 length is 15 residues. CDR3 coding DNA: TGCAGCGCCGAACGGGGTGGGACAGGGCGTTACGAGCAGTACTTC. Translation gives CSAERGGTGRYEQYF.

This clonotype appeared many times. The genes are TRBV10-3 and TRBJ1-2, with D hard to call. The CDR3 length is 14 residues. CDR1 ENHRY and CDR2 SYGVKD come from the germline V gene. V lost 4 bases, J lost 4 bases, and 13 bases lay in between. DNA of the CDR3: TGTGCCATCAGTGCAATGAGCGATGGCTATGGCTACACCTTC. Its translation is CAISAMSDGYGYTF.

This clonotype was seen just once. This sequence joins TRBV20-1 and TRBJ1-1; D is ambiguous. Germline lookup yields CDR1 DFQATT and CDR2 SNEGSKA (reference sequence). The CDR3 has 15 residues. Trimming left V 5 bases short and J 0 bases short, with 16 bases between. CDR3: CSALPPRGLNTEAFF. The CDR3 DNA reads TGCAGTGCTCTCCCACCCCGGGGTTTGAACACTGAAGCTTTCTTT.

This clonotype was found a few times. The chain carries TRBV4-1 and TRBJ2-7; D not resolved. Per germline, CDR1 MGHRA and CDR2 YSYEKL. CDR3 length: 12 amino acids. The ends were cut back, 9 bases at V and 0 bases at J, with 9 bases in the middle. This CDR3 is CASGSSSYEQYF. For the CDR3, the DNA is TGCGCCAGTGGGTCCTCCTCCTACGAGCAGTACTTC.

This clonotype has just a few counts. This sequence may be a read error, since a much larger clone differs from it by one base. This chain connects TRBV13 to TRBJ2-5; 7 positions match TRBD1. Per germline, CDR1 PRHDT and CDR2 FYEKMQ (reference sequence). V lost 10 bases to trimming and J lost 6 bases; unmatched junction nucleotides: 11. This CDR3 contains 13 residues. The CDR3 coding sequence is TGTGCCAACAGTGCCGGGACAGATAAGACCCAGTACTTC. This encodes CANSAGTDKTQYF.

This clonotype was counted ten times or more. The chain links TRBV27 to TRBJ2-7, with a weak D call TRBD1 (6 bases). In germline, CDR1 is MNHEY, CDR2 SMNVEV (reference sequence). The length of the CDR3 is 15 residues. The V and J ends lost 0 bases and 6 bases respectively, with 15 bases between them. The CDR3 here is CASSLSGATLIEQYF. DNA of the CDR3: TGTGCCAGCAGTTTATCGGGGGCCACCCTGATCGAGCAGTACTTC.

The chain carries TRBV30 and TRBJ2-2, with D possibly being TRBD1 (5 bases). V was clipped by 1 base and J by 4 bases, with 7 bases between them. CDR3 length: 13 amino acids. Germline lookup yields CDR1 GTSNPN and CDR2 SVGIG (reference sequence). CDR3 region: CAWSDRTTGELFF. The CDR3 DNA follows: TGTGCCTGGAGTGACAGGACCACCGGGGAGCTGTTTTTT. Full variable domain (missing parts from reference TRBV30 and TRBJ2-2): SQTIHQWPATLVQPVGSPLSLECTVEGTSNPNLYWYRQAAGRGLQLLFYSVGIGQISSEVPQNLSASRPQDRQFILSSKKLLLSDSGFYLCAWSDRTTGELFFGEGSRLTVL.

This clonotype was seen ten or more times. The chain is built from TRBV4-1 and TRBJ1-5; possible D gene TRBD1, 5 bases. CDR1 and CDR2 (germline): MGHRA, YSYEKL. V was pared by 1 base and J by 9 bases, with 13 bases between. The length of the CDR3 is 14 residues. The CDR3 protein is CASSQAQAHPPQHF. The CDR3 DNA reads TGCGCCAGCAGCCAAGCACAGGCTCACCCGCCCCAGCATTTT.